This T cell receptor (beta chain) was retrieved from a study of shared T cell receptors in the human thymus. The V and J ends lost 6 bases and 4 bases, in that order; junction bases with no gene match: 20. CDR3 length equals 18 residues. Germline V gene data show CDR1 as SQVTM and CDR2 as ANQGSEA. Using immunoSEQ multiplex PCR, the repertoire was profiled, and TCRdb retains in-frame clones only, with some absent. This table holds some 660,000 clones, 70% to 90% found once. These data were likewise used in another study, on human thymus T cells. From that paper: Samples came from healthy Finnish infants during open corrective cardiac surgery.

Specimen: thymocytes. This receptor was taken from a boy under two years old with a congenital heart defect. The chain has TRBV29-1 and TRBJ2-1; 8 bases are a match to TRBD1. CDR3 sequence reads: CSVPTDPLVRTGYNEQFF. The CDR3 DNA reads TGCAGCGTCCCCACCGATCCCCTAGTCCGGACAGGGTACAATGAGCAGTTCTTC.